Listed below are T cell receptor beta chains from one sample, sequenced in a study of cytomegalovirus exposure and HLA in healthy donors. Measured with immunoSEQ multiplex PCR; TCRdb has only the in-frame clones, and not every one. The repertoire table contains about 110,000 clones. The sequencing sample was made of PBMCs. The origin of the receptors is a man aged 50-60 years in good health and CMV-seronegative. Each CDR3 is given with its conserved first and last residue. Each record gives: V gene, D gene, CDR3 length, J gene, CDR3 protein. The D gene is left open where the match is weak.

V: TRBV6-1; D: .; length: 17; J: TRBJ1-6; CDR3: CASSDTGRVAYNSPLHF
V: TRBV7-9; D: .; length: 15; J: TRBJ2-2; CDR3: CASSPSQVFTGELFF
V: TRBV6-5; D: .; length: 14; J: TRBJ2-5; CDR3: CASRLTGSQETQYF
V: TRBV11-2; D: .; length: 14; J: TRBJ1-2; CDR3: CASKSTSSNYGYTF
V: TRBV19; D: .; length: 16; J: TRBJ1-4; CDR3: CASSTSPGVEYEKLFF
V: TRBV6-6; D: .; length: 12; J: TRBJ2-5; CDR3: CASRYGQETQYF
V: TRBV2; D: .; length: 15; J: TRBJ2-7; CDR3: CASSDRPGGPYEQYF
V: TRBV2; D: TRBD1; length: 14; J: TRBJ2-5; CDR3: CASNTQGYEETQYF
V: TRBV7-8; D: TRBD1; length: 15; J: TRBJ2-3; CDR3: CASSFRGRDADTQYF
V: TRBV19; D: TRBD1; length: 14; J: TRBJ1-2; CDR3: CASSPWGQPRDYTF
V: TRBV18; D: TRBD2; length: 15; J: TRBJ2-2; CDR3: CASSLAGTNTGELFF
V: TRBV6-1; D: .; length: 14; J: TRBJ1-2; CDR3: CASSEAGRVYGYTF
V: TRBV10-2; D: TRBD1; length: 16; J: TRBJ1-6; CDR3: CASSEPPGTGDSPLHF
V: TRBV7-9; D: TRBD1; length: 16; J: TRBJ2-7; CDR3: CASSLVPGTGHHEQYF
V: TRBV19; D: TRBD1; length: 15; J: TRBJ1-2; CDR3: CASSPGTGGNYGYTF
V: TRBV5-6; D: TRBD1; length: 14; J: TRBJ2-7; CDR3: CASRTGGELNEQYF
V: TRBV6-1; D: .; length: 17; J: TRBJ1-2; CDR3: CASSELSGTGWAYGYTF
V: TRBV6-6; D: TRBD1; length: 14; J: TRBJ1-3; CDR3: CASSFGQGENTIYF
V: TRBV7-6; D: TRBD1; length: 16; J: TRBJ1-1; CDR3: CASSLVHPGGPTEAFF
V: TRBV10-1; D: TRBD2; length: 16; J: TRBJ2-3; CDR3: CASSGGRGASADTQYF
V: TRBV18; D: .; length: 14; J: TRBJ2-1; CDR3: CASSLVHRFNEQFF
V: TRBV19; D: TRBD2; length: 15; J: TRBJ2-4; CDR3: CASSMNLGGENIQYF
V: TRBV4-1; D: .; length: 15; J: TRBJ1-1; CDR3: CASSQVGSGNTEAFF
V: TRBV18; D: .; length: 14; J: TRBJ1-1; CDR3: CASSPFPEGREAFF
V: TRBV11-3; D: .; length: 15; J: TRBJ1-2; CDR3: CASSLGASPLYGYTF
V: TRBV29-1; D: .; length: 16; J: TRBJ2-1; CDR3: CSVDGGTVSSYNEQFF
V: TRBV7-8; D: TRBD2; length: 16; J: TRBJ2-7; CDR3: CASSSTGGGGLYEQYF
V: TRBV6-5; D: .; length: 14; J: TRBJ1-4; CDR3: CASSLDRRDEKLFF
V: TRBV19; D: TRBD1; length: 16; J: TRBJ2-5; CDR3: CASSLSIRGQQETQYF
V: TRBV20-1; D: .; length: 10; J: TRBJ2-7; CDR3: CSAQAREQYF
V: TRBV5-4; D: TRBD1; length: 15; J: TRBJ1-2; CDR3: CASSRDRAFDYGYTF
V: TRBV5-1; D: TRBD1; length: 13; J: TRBJ2-1; CDR3: CASSPQGAVEQFF
V: TRBV6-5; D: TRBD1; length: 15; J: TRBJ1-2; CDR3: CASRRQGLESYGYTF
V: TRBV12-2; D: .; length: 16; J: TRBJ1-6; CDR3: CASSCQKSSYNSPLHF
V: TRBV4-3; D: .; length: 16; J: TRBJ2-7; CDR3: CASSQGVTAASYEQYF
V: TRBV30; D: TRBD1; length: 14; J: TRBJ2-7; CDR3: CAWKDRGIAYEQYF
V: TRBV7-6; D: .; length: 14; J: TRBJ2-7; CDR3: CASSPAGPVMEQYF
V: TRBV13; D: .; length: 14; J: TRBJ2-3; CDR3: CASSLSPSRDTQYF
V: TRBV7-9; D: TRBD2; length: 13; J: TRBJ2-1; CDR3: CASSSSGTNEQFF
V: TRBV9; D: TRBD2; length: 16; J: TRBJ2-1; CDR3: CASSVEIAGGPTEQFF
V: TRBV5-1; D: .; length: 14; J: TRBJ1-1; CDR3: CASSLAGKDTEAFF
V: TRBV18; D: TRBD2; length: 16; J: TRBJ2-1; CDR3: CASSPPGTSGYNEQFF
V: TRBV5-1; D: TRBD1; length: 15; J: TRBJ2-7; CDR3: CASSGRDRGLGEQYF
V: TRBV29-1; D: TRBD1; length: 15; J: TRBJ1-2; CDR3: CSVSPTGEANYGYTF
V: TRBV19; D: TRBD2; length: 14; J: TRBJ2-1; CDR3: CASSGLAGVVEQFF
V: TRBV9; D: TRBD1; length: 14; J: TRBJ2-7; CDR3: CASSRTGGRYEQYF